The clone carrying this T cell receptor beta chain was detected only a few times. This CDR3 comprises 19 residues. In the PCR, 60 Vbeta and 13 Jbeta primers were used. Sequencing was performed with immunoSEQ multiplex PCR; in TCRdb, only in-frame clones are kept and a portion is missing. Of some 200,000 clones listed, 65% to 90% are singletons. This specimen belongs to a study of cytomegalovirus exposure and HLA in healthy donors. The V and J genes are TRBV21-1 and TRBJ2-7; TRBD2, the table's D call, was not compared with the DNA. TRBV21-1 represents a pseudogene. The sample was PBMCs. The clonotype comes from a man aged 35-49 years in good health and CMV-seropositive. The CDR3 coding sequence is TGTGCCAGCACCCCCCAGGGGGGGATTACTAGCGGGGGTTCCTACGAGCAGTACTTC. Translating it yields CASTPQGGITSGGSYEQYF.